This TCR beta chain came from a study of T cell responses to AZD1222 COVID-19 vaccine. The table came from immunoSEQ multiplex PCR; TCRdb's copy has only in-frame clones and leaves some out. The sample records approximately 89,000 clones, 80% to 95% being singletons. This specimen was peripheral blood, taken on day 0 of MenACWY control vaccination. The TCR originated in an adult in good health.

CDR3 sequence reads: CSVEGVRTSGRDWDTQYF. As DNA, the CDR3 is TGCAGCGTTGAAGGGGTCCGGACTAGCGGGAGGGATTGGGATACGCAGTATTTT. The chain couples TRBV29-1 to TRBJ2-3, with 15 bases fitting TRBD2. The CDR3 runs 18 residues. The germline gives CDR1 SQVTM, CDR2 ANQGSEA. J lost 6 bases, V lost 1 base, and 11 bases had no gene match.